The rows below give T cell receptor beta chains drawn from one sample of a study of T cells in Graves' hyperthyroidism and ophthalmopathy. A single record per CDR3 protein comes from TCRdb applying MiXCR to the multiplex PCR reads. The table lists under 400,000 distinct CDR3 sequences, around 25% of them singletons, with over 70% in the top ten. Source material: blood. These receptors were obtained from a man aged 50 to 60 with Graves' hyperthyroidism. CDR3s include the opening cysteine and the closing phenylalanine or tryptophan. A D gene is named only where the DNA matches it firmly. Clone size is given for some rows only: seen once, a few or many times, or a class if the clone is expanded.

>16|TRBV4-1|TRBJ2-7|TRBD2|.
CASSPTGGGRSYEQYF
TGCGCCAGCAGCCCGACCGGGGGGGGAAGAAGCTACGAGCAGTACTTC
>15|TRBV3-1|TRBJ1-2|.|.
CASSQNVGINYGYTF
TGTGCCAGCAGCCAAAATGTCGGCATTAACTATGGCTACACCTTC
>15|TRBV28|TRBJ2-7|TRBD2|many
CASRSLAGKKYEQYF
TGTGCCAGCAGATCACTAGCGGGAAAAAAGTACGAGCAGTACTTC
>17|TRBV5-5|TRBJ2-7|.|.
CASSLGLARGLAYEQYF
TGTGCCAGCAGCTTGGGGTTGGCGCGGGGGCTCGCCTACGAGCAGTACTTC
>12|TRBV19|TRBJ2-7|.|few
CATRGATYEQYF
TGTGCCACCCGGGGGGCCACCTACGAGCAGTACTTC
>15|TRBV6-5|TRBJ2-4|.|.
CASSYSIGRSDTQYF
TGTGCCAGCAGTTACTCGATCGGCCGTTCCGATACTCAGTACTTC
>15|TRBV20-1|TRBJ1-3|.|.
CSARAAEQGGNTIYF
TGCAGTGCTAGAGCGGCAGAACAGGGAGGAAACACCATATATTTT
>14|TRBV6-1|TRBJ1-3|.|few
CASSEGSPGNTIYF
TGTGCCAGCAGTGAAGGCAGCCCAGGAAACACCATATATTTT
>15|TRBV18|TRBJ2-7|TRBD1|.
CASSPPRQGANEQYF
TGTGCCAGCTCACCACCGCGACAGGGGGCCAATGAGCAGTACTTC
>21|TRBV4-1|TRBJ2-7|TRBD1|few
CASSPITRRTGHTRSSYEQYF
TGCGCCAGCAGCCCTATTACCCGGAGGACAGGTCACACTCGGAGCTCCTACGAGCAGTACTTC
>13|TRBV30|TRBJ2-5|TRBD2|.
CAWSVAGGETQYF
TGTGCCTGGAGTGTAGCGGGGGGGGAGACCCAGTACTTC
>14|TRBV27|TRBJ2-7|.|few
CASRGHREAYEQYF
TGTGCCAGCAGGGGCCACAGGGAAGCCTACGAGCAGTACTTC
>19|TRBV24-1|TRBJ2-5|TRBD2|.
CATSEKPGLARKRGETEYF
TGTGCCACCAGTGAAAAGCCCGGACTAGCGAGGAAAAGGGGGGAGACCGAGTACTTC
>16|TRBV20-1|TRBJ1-5|.|.
CSAREALGSGNQPQHF
TGCAGTGCTAGAGAGGCCCTAGGGAGCGGCAATCAGCCCCAGCATTTT
>13|TRBV29-1|TRBJ1-1|.|many
CSVEGFMGTEAFF
TGCAGCGTTGAAGGGTTTATGGGCACTGAAGCTTTCTTT
>13|TRBV2|TRBJ2-5|.|many
CASSDNVGETQYF
TGTGCCAGCAGTGACAACGTGGGAGAGACCCAGTACTTC
>15|TRBV7-6|TRBJ2-2|.|.
CASSPGIENTGELFF
TGTGCCAGCAGCCCAGGAATTGAGAACACCGGGGAGCTGTTTTTT
>14|TRBV10-3|TRBJ2-1|.|many
CAISNGTLGNEQFF
TGTGCCATCAGCAACGGGACTTTGGGGAATGAGCAGTTCTTC
>13|TRBV24-1|TRBJ2-5|.|few
CATSETGKETQYF
TGTGCCACCAGTGAAACCGGTAAAGAGACCCAGTACTTC
>18|TRBV5-6|TRBJ2-5|.|.
CASSEGLVGVGYSETQYF
TGTGCCAGCAGCGAAGGACTGGTCGGGGTCGGGTATTCGGAGACCCAGTACTTC
>14|TRBV12-5|TRBJ1-5|TRBD1|many
CASGKGARIQPQHF
TGTGCTAGTGGGAAGGGGGCTCGGATTCAGCCCCAGCATTTT
>14|TRBV12-3/TRBV12-4|TRBJ1-1|.|once
CASSFRGARTEAFF
TGTGCCAGCAGTTTTAGAGGGGCGCGCACTGAAGCTTTCTTT
>17|TRBV19|TRBJ2-1|TRBD2|.
CASSIGTGGGFYNEQFF
TGTGCCAGTAGTATAGGGACGGGAGGTGGGTTCTACAATGAGCAGTTCTTC
>12|TRBV5-1|TRBJ2-2|.|.
CASVGVRGELFF
TGCGCCAGCGTGGGGGTACGAGGGGAGCTGTTTTTT
>14|TRBV6-1|TRBJ1-2|.|.
CASSEVPGGYGYTF
TGTGCCAGCAGTGAAGTCCCCGGGGGCTATGGCTACACCTTC
>20|TRBV20-1|TRBJ2-1|TRBD2|few
CSARVLDGTSGRSPYNEQFF
TGCAGTGCTAGAGTTCTAGATGGGACTAGCGGGAGGAGTCCCTACAATGAGCAGTTCTTC
>15|TRBV10-2|TRBJ1-4|.|many
CASRVGSTYNEKLFF
TGCGCCAGCAGGGTAGGATCCACCTATAATGAAAAACTGTTTTTT
>16|TRBV9|TRBJ2-1|.|.
CASSVVGGVGLNEQFF
TGTGCCAGCAGCGTAGTCGGCGGGGTGGGCCTCAATGAGCAGTTCTTC